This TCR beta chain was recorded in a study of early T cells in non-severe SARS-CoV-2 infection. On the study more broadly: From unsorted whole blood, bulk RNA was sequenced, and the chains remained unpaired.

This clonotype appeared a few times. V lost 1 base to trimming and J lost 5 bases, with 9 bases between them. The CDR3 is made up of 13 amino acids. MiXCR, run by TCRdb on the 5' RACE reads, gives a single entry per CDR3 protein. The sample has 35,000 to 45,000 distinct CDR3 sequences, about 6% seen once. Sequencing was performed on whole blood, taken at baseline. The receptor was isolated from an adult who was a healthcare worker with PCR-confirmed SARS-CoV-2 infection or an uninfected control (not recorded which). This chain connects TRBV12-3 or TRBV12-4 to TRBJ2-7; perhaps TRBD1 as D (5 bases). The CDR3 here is CASSLGVGDEQYF. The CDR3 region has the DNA TGTGCCAGCAGTTTAGGGGTAGGGGACGAGCAGTACTTC.